The 26 T cell receptor beta chains listed next were all sequenced from one sample in a study of cytomegalovirus exposure and HLA in healthy donors. A multiplex PCR was run with 60 Vbeta primers and 13 Jbeta primers. TCRdb's copy holds only in-frame clones and misses some; the assay was immunoSEQ multiplex PCR. The profile shows about 130,000 clones, 60% to 85% of them singletons. Sequences were obtained from PBMCs. The origin of the receptors is a man in his fifties in good health and CMV-seronegative.

V usage is TRBV5-1 and J usage is TRBJ2-5, with TRBD1 identical over 10 bases. Trimming removed 4 bases from V and 7 bases from J; junction bases left unmatched: 13. The CDR3 consists of 16 residues. The germline gives CDR1 SGHRS, CDR2 YFSETQ. The CDR3 spells CASSVGQGTGEGTQYF. The CDR3 DNA reads as TGCGCCAGCAGCGTGGGACAGGGGACTGGAGAGGGGACCCAGTACTTC.

The table lists this clone with a few counts. The V and J genes are TRBV4-2 and TRBJ2-2; 9 nucleotides match TRBD1. The CDR3 sequence is 16 residues long. J gave up 6 bases and V 1 base, and 6 bases lay outside the gene matches. Germline V lookup: CDR1 LGHNA, CDR2 YNFKEQ. CDR3 protein: CASSQGGQGIPGELFF. CDR3 DNA: TGTGCCAGCAGCCAAGGGGGACAGGGAATCCCCGGGGAGCTGTTTTTT.

The chain is built from TRBV5-1 and TRBJ2-3; D not resolved. The V end was cut by 3 bases, the J end by 0 bases, with 5 bases between. Germline V gene data show CDR1 as SGHRS and CDR2 as YFSETQ. The CDR3 consists of 13 residues. CDR3 in DNA: TGCGCCAGCAGCTCCCCAAGCACAGATACGCAGTATTTT. Its translation is CASSSPSTDTQYF.

The V gene is TRBV5-1, the J gene TRBJ2-6; D is perhaps TRBD1 (5 bases). The CDR3 is 15 amino acids. V lost 2 bases, J lost 1 base, and 7 bases lay in between. Germline V gene data show CDR1 as SGHRS and CDR2 as YFSETQ. Here the CDR3 reads CASSFQGSGANVLTF. The DNA of the CDR3 is TGCGCCAGCAGCTTCCAGGGTTCTGGGGCCAACGTCCTGACTTTC.

J is TRBJ1-1 and V is TRBV6-1; D not certain. Germline V gives CDR1 MNHNS, CDR2 SASEGT. Trimming took 4 bases from V and 0 from J, leaving 6 bases between them. The CDR3 totals 13 residues. The CDR3: CASSGGMNTEAFF. The DNA of the CDR3 is TGTGCCAGCAGTGGAGGGATGAACACTGAAGCTTTCTTT.

The chain uses TRBV19 and TRBJ1-4, with D unresolved. The CDR3 loop spans 14 amino acids. Germline assignment: CDR1 LNHDA and CDR2 SQIVND (reference sequence). V lost 0 bases and J lost 7, with 9 bases in between. The DNA for the CDR3 is TGTGCCAGTAGTATAGACGAATATAGTGAAAAACTGTTTTTT. Residues: CASSIDEYSEKLFF.

The gene calls are TRBV4-1 and TRBJ2-5, with TRBD2 matching over 7 bases. Looked up from germline, CDR1 is MGHRA and CDR2 is YSYEKL. The V segment lost 5 bases and the J segment 7 bases; nucleotides outside the gene matches: 13. CDR3 length: 15 amino acids. The CDR3 spells CASSSQNRGDVTQYF. The CDR3 DNA reads TGCGCCAGCAGCTCACAAAATCGGGGGGACGTGACCCAGTACTTC.

The chain links TRBV9 to TRBJ1-2; D possibly corresponds to TRBD1 (6 bases). There are 13 residues in the CDR3. Germline assignment: CDR1 SGDLS and CDR2 YYNGEE. V was shortened by 0 bases and J by 9 bases, with 12 bases between the two germline ends. In DNA form, the CDR3 reads TGTGCCAGCAGCGTAGAGGGGGTTAAGAGCTACACCTTC. Encoded protein: CASSVEGVKSYTF.

This chain uses TRBV7-3 with TRBJ2-1; TRBD2 matches 9 bases. Germline assignment: CDR1 SGHTA and CDR2 FQGTGA. The J segment lost 9 bases and the V segment lost 0 bases, leaving 3 bases of the junction unmatched. The CDR3 is 14 amino acids. The CDR3 DNA is TGTGCCAGCAGCTTAACGGGGACTAGCATTGAGCAGTTCTTC. It encodes CASSLTGTSIEQFF. The variable domain in full, with the rest retrieved from reference TRBV7-3 and TRBJ2-1, is GAGVSQTPSNKVTEKGKYVELRCDPISGHTALYWYRQSLGQGPEFLIYFQGTGAADDSGLPNDRFFAVRPEGSVSTLKIQRTERGDSAVYLCASSLTGTSIEQFFGPGTRLTVL.

V usage is TRBV5-1 and J usage is TRBJ2-5, with TRBD1 matching over 7 bases. This CDR3 has 15 residues. Losses at the gene ends were 1 base for V and 1 base for J; bases not matched to a gene: 4. CDR1 is SGHRS and CDR2 is YFSETQ in the germline V gene. In DNA, the CDR3 is TGCGCCAGCAGCTTGATAGGGGACAGCCAAGAGACCCAGTACTTC. The encoded protein is CASSLIGDSQETQYF. The whole variable domain, remainder taken from reference TRBV5-1 and TRBJ2-5, is KAGVTQTPRYLIKTRGQQVTLSCSPISGHRSVSWYQQTPGQGLQFLFEYFSETQRNKGNFPGRFSGRQFSNSRSEMNVSTLELGDSALYLCASSLIGDSQETQYFGPGTRLLVL.

The chain carries TRBV5-4 and TRBJ2-7, with unresolved D. The CDR3 has 16 amino acids. The germline V and J ends were trimmed by 4 bases and 5 bases, with 22 bases remaining between them. Germline CDR1 and CDR2: SGHNT and YYREEE (reference sequence). The CDR3 loop reads CASSPTSEAKIHEQYF. As DNA, the CDR3 is TGTGCCAGCAGCCCGACCTCGGAAGCGAAGATCCACGAGCAGTACTTC.

This clone was picked up a small number of times. This rearrangement joins TRBV9 to TRBJ1-1; D possibly corresponds to TRBD1 (5 bases). With 3 bases removed from V and 11 bases from J, the gap between germline ends came to 17 bases. CDR1 and CDR2 from the germline V gene are SGDLS and YYNGEE. The CDR3 length is 13 residues. This chain's CDR3 is CASSGGRGTTAFF. CDR3 nucleotides: TGTGCCAGCAGCGGGGGACGGGGGACTACGGCTTTCTTT.

V usage is TRBV9 and J usage is TRBJ1-2; D not certain. CDR1 SGDLS and CDR2 YYNGEE come from the germline V gene. The CDR3 spans 16 residues. Between the trimmed V and J ends, which lost 2 bases and 8 bases, there was a span of 22 bases. Here the CDR3 reads CASSVTLFLPLVGYTF. The CDR3 bases are TGTGCCAGCAGCGTCACCCTATTTCTTCCACTAGTCGGCTACACCTTC.

This clone was detected a few times. The V gene is TRBV14, the J gene TRBJ1-2; no clear D. The CDR3 contains 13 residues. Germline V gene data show CDR1 as SGHDN and CDR2 as FVKESK. V lost 3 bases and J 8 bases, leaving 13 bases between the germline ends. The CDR3 sequence is CASSQPGARGYTF. CDR3 nucleotides: TGTGCCAGCAGCCAGCCGGGAGCTAGGGGCTACACCTTC.

This clone was picked up one time. V usage is TRBV9 and J usage is TRBJ1-3; TRBD1 matches at 7 bases. Unmatched junction bases numbered 7, after V lost 1 base and J lost 0 bases. Germline lookup yields CDR1 SGDLS and CDR2 YYNGEE. The CDR3 spans 17 residues. The CDR3 nucleotides read TGTGCCAGCAGCGTAAGAGGGGGCCTTAGCTCTGGAAACACCATATATTTT. It codes for CASSVRGGLSSGNTIYF.

This chain joins TRBV15 and TRBJ1-5; TRBD1 matches 7 bases. CDR3 length equals 15 residues. CDR1 is LNHNV and CDR2 is YYDKDF in the germline V gene (reference sequence). The J segment lost 3 bases and the V segment lost 3 bases, leaving 5 bases of the junction unmatched. The DNA for the CDR3 is TGTGCCACCAGCAGTTACGGACAGGACAATCAGCCCCAGCATTTT. It is translated as CATSSYGQDNQPQHF. The variable domain in full, with the rest retrieved from reference TRBV15 and TRBJ1-5, is DAMVIQNPRYQVTQFGKPVTLSCSQTLNHNVMYWYQQKSSQAPKLLFHYYDKDFNNEADTPDNFQSRRPNTSFCFLDIRSPGLGDTAMYLCATSSYGQDNQPQHFGDGTRLSIL.

The CDR3 DNA sequence: TGTGCCAGCAACGAGGGCGGAGTAGGTGGCTACACCTTC. It codes for CASNEGGVGGYTF. This chain links TRBV6-6 with TRBJ1-2; D gene unclear. Germline V gene data show CDR1 as MNHNY and CDR2 as SVGAGI (reference sequence). The CDR3 is made up of 13 amino acids. V was shortened by 7 bases and J by 7 bases, with 16 bases between the two germline ends.

This sequence joins TRBV10-3 and TRBJ2-6, with 8 bases fitting TRBD1. The CDR3 is 14 residues long. The J segment lost 4 bases and the V segment lost 9 bases, leaving 5 bases of the junction unmatched. CDR1 and CDR2 from the germline V gene are ENHRY and SYGVKD. The CDR3, as DNA: TGTGCCATACAGGGACAGGCCGGGGCCAACGTCCTGACTTTC. This codes for CAIQGQAGANVLTF.

The rearrangement links TRBV4-3 to TRBJ2-1; D perhaps matches TRBD2 (7 bases). Germline V gives CDR1 LGHNA, CDR2 YSLEER. With 1 base removed from V and 4 bases from J, the gap between germline ends came to 20 bases. The CDR3 has 18 residues. CDR3 in amino acids: CASSQVLIAGAVYNEQFF. The CDR3 region has the DNA TGCGCCAGCAGCCAAGTGTTGATTGCGGGGGCTGTTTACAATGAGCAGTTCTTC.

This sequence joins TRBV9 and TRBJ2-7, with D possibly TRBD2 on 5 matching bases. Between the trimmed V and J ends, which lost 2 bases and 5 bases, there was a span of 11 bases. CDR1 and CDR2 (germline): SGDLS, YYNGEE. CDR3 size: 13 residues. DNA for the CDR3: TGTGCCAGCAGCGTTGCGGGTCTCCACGAGCAGTACTTC. Translation: CASSVAGLHEQYF. Looking up the rest from reference TRBV9 and TRBJ2-7 gives the full variable domain: DSGVTQTPKHLITATGQRVTLRCSPRSGDLSVYWYQQSLDQGLQFLIQYYNGEERAKGNILERFSAQQFPDLHSELNLSSLELGDSALYFCASSVAGLHEQYFGPGTRLTVT.

V usage is TRBV19 and J usage is TRBJ2-3; D gene uncertain. The CDR3 consists of 14 residues. With 8 bases removed from V and 5 bases from J, the gap between germline ends came to 17 bases. Germline loops: CDR1 LNHDA, CDR2 SQIVND (reference sequence). CDR3 sequence: CASAADGFQDTQYF. The CDR3 nucleotides are TGTGCCAGTGCCGCGGATGGGTTCCAAGATACGCAGTATTTT.

For this clone: An end of the junction differs from the germline gene, which may be a read error. This rearrangement joins TRBV19 to TRBJ2-3; perhaps TRBD2 as D (6 bases). Germline CDR1 reads LNHDA; CDR2 reads SQIVND (reference sequence). This CDR3 has 14 amino acids. CDR3 region: CASSQTRNADTLYF. The CDR3 DNA sequence: TGTGCCAGTAGTCAGACTAGGAACGCAGATACGCTGTATTTT.

The chain combines TRBV6-1 with TRBJ1-2; D uncertain. CDR1 is MNHNS and CDR2 is SASEGT in the germline V gene. This CDR3 spans 12 amino acids. Trimming shortened V by 5 bases and J by 4 bases, and 8 bases separated the two germline ends. The chain's CDR3 is CASSKRSYGYTF. DNA for the CDR3: TGTGCCAGCAGTAAGAGGTCCTATGGCTACACCTTC.

The CDR3 is CASNPGGERGETQYF. The CDR3 coding sequence is TGTGCCAGCAATCCTGGAGGGGAAAGGGGAGAGACCCAGTACTTC. This chain joins TRBV5-4 and TRBJ2-5; weak D call: TRBD2 (6 bases). The germline gives CDR1 SGHNT, CDR2 YYREEE (reference sequence). V was cut by 6 bases and J by 4 bases, with 19 bases left in between. The length of the CDR3 is 15 residues.

This rearrangement joins TRBV19 to TRBJ2-2, with 8 bases identical to TRBD1. Per the germline V gene, CDR1 is LNHDA and CDR2 is SQIVND (reference sequence). The CDR3 length is 15 residues. V gave up 3 bases and J gave up 1 base; unmatched junction bases: 1. This CDR3 reads CASSMGTGNTGELFF. The CDR3 bases are TGTGCCAGTAGTATGGGGACAGGGAACACCGGGGAGCTGTTTTTT.

This clone was recorded at least ten times. The chain carries TRBV19 and TRBJ2-4; perhaps TRBD2 as D (6 bases). V was clipped by 3 bases and J by 0 bases, with 9 bases between them. There are 15 residues in the CDR3. CDR1 and CDR2 from the germline V gene are LNHDA and SQIVND (reference sequence). CDR3 bases: TGTGCCAGTAGTATCGGGACTCTAGCCAAAAACATTCAGTACTTC. Its translation is CASSIGTLAKNIQYF.